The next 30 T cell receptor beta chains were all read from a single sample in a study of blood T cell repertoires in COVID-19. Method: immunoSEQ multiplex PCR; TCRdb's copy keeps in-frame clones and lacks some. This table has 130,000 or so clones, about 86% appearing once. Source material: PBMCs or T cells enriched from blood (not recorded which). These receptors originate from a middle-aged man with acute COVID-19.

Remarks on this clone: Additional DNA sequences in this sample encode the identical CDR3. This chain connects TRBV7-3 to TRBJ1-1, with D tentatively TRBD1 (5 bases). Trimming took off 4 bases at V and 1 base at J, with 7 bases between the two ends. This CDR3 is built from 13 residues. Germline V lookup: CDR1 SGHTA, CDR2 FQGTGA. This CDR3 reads CASSSQGNTEAFF. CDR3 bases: TGTGCCAGCAGCTCGCAGGGGAACACTGAAGCTTTCTTT.

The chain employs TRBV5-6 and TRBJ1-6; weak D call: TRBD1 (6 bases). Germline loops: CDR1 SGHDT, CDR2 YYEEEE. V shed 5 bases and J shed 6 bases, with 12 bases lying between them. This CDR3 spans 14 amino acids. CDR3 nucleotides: TGTGCCAGCAGTTGGTCAGGGGCTAATTCACCCCTCCACTTT. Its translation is CASSWSGANSPLHF.

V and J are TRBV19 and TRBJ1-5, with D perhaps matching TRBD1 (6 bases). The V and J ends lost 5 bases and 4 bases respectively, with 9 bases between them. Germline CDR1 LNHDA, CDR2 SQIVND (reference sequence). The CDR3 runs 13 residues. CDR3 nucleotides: TGTGCCAGTAGTCGGGACAAGAATCAGCCCCAGCATTTT. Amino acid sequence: CASSRDKNQPQHF.

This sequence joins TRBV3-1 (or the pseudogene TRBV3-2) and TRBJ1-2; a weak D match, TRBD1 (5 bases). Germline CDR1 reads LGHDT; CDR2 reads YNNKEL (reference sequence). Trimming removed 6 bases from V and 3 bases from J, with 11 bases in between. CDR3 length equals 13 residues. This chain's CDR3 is CASSGGADYGYTF. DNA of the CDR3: TGTGCCAGCAGTGGAGGGGCCGACTATGGCTACACCTTC.

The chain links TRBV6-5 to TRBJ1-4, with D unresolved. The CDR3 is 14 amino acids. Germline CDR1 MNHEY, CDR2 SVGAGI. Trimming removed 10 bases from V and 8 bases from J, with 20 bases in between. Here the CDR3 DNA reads TGTGCCACCTCTCCTCGGGGTAAGCAGGAAAAACTGTTTTTT. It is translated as CATSPRGKQEKLFF.

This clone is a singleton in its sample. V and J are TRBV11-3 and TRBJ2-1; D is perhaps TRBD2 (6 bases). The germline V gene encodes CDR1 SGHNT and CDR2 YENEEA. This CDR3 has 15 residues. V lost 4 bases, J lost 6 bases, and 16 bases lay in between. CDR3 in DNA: TGTGCCAGCAGCTCAGAGACGCGGAGGGCCAATGAGCAGTTCTTC. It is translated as CASSSETRRANEQFF. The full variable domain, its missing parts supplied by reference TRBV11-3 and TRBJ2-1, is EAGVVQSPRYKIIEKKQPVAFWCNPISGHNTLYWYLQNLGQGPELLIRYENEEAVDDSQLPKDRFSAERLKGVDSTLKIQPAELGDSAVYLCASSSETRRANEQFFGPGTRLTVL.

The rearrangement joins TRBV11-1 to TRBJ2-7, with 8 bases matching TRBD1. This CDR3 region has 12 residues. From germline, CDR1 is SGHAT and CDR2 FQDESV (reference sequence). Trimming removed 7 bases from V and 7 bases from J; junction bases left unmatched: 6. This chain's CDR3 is CASKQGAGEQYF. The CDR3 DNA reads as TGTGCCAGCAAGCAGGGGGCTGGGGAGCAGTACTTC.

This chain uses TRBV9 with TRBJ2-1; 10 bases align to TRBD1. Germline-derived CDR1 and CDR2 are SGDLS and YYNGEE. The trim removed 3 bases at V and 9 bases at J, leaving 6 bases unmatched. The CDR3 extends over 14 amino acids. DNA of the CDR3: TGTGCCAGCAGCGAGCCGGGACAGGGGACTGAGCAGTTCTTC. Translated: CASSEPGQGTEQFF.

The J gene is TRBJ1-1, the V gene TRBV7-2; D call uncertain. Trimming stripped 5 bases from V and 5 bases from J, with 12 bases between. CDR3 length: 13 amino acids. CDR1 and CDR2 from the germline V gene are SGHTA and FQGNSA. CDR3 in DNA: TGTGCCAGCAGCCGAGGAGGACGGACTGAAGCTTTCTTT. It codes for CASSRGGRTEAFF.

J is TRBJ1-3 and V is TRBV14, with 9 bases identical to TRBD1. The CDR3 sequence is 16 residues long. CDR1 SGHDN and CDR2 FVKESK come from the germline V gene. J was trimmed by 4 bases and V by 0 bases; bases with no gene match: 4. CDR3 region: CASSQEQGAEGNTIYF. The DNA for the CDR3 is TGTGCCAGCAGCCAAGAACAGGGGGCAGAAGGAAACACCATATATTTT.

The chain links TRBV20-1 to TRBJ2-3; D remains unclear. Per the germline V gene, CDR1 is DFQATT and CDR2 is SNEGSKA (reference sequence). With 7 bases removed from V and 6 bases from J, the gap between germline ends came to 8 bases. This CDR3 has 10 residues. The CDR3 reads CSESHDTQYF. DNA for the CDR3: TGCAGTGAATCCCATGATACGCAGTATTTT.

Written as DNA, the CDR3 is TGTGCCAGCAGCCGACAGGGCGGGAGCAATCAGCCCCAGCATTTT. This encodes CASSRQGGSNQPQHF. The chain carries TRBV2 and TRBJ1-5; 7 positions match TRBD1. Germline CDR1 SNHLY, CDR2 FYNNEI. The CDR3 length is 15 residues. The J segment lost 1 base and the V segment lost 6 bases, leaving 6 bases of the junction unmatched.

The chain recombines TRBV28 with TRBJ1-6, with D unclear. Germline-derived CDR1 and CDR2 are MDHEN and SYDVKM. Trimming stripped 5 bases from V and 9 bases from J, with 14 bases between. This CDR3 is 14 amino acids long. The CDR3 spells CASSPTQAGSPLHF. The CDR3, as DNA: TGTGCCAGCAGTCCGACTCAAGCGGGTTCACCCCTCCACTTT.

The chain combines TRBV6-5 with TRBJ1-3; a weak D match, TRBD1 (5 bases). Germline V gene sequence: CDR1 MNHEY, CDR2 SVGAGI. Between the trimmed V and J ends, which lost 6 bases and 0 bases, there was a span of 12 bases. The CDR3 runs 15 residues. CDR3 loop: CASSSGRISGNTIYF. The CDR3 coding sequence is TGTGCCAGCAGCTCAGGGAGGATCTCTGGAAACACCATATATTTT.

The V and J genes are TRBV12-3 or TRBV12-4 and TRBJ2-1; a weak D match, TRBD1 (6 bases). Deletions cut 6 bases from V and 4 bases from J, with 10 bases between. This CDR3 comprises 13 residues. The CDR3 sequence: CASRETGYNEQFF. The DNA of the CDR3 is TGTGCCAGCAGGGAAACAGGGTACAATGAGCAGTTCTTC.

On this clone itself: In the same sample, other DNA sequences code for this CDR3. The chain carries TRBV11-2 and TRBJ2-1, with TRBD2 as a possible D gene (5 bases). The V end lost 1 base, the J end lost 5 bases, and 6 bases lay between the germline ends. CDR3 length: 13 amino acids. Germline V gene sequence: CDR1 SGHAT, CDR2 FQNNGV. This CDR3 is CASSLAGNNEQFF. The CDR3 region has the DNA TGTGCCAGCAGCTTAGCGGGGAACAATGAGCAGTTCTTC.

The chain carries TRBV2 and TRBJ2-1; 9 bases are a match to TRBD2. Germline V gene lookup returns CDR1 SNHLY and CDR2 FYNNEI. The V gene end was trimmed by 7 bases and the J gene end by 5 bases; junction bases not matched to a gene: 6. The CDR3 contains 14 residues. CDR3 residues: CASKRASGNNEQFF. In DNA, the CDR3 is TGTGCCAGCAAACGGGCTAGCGGGAACAATGAGCAGTTCTTC.

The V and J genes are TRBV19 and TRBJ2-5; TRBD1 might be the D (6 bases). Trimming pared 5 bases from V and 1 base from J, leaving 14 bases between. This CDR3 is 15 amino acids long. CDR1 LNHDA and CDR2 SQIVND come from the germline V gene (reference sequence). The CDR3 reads CASSRDTTGQETQYF. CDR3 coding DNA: TGTGCCAGTAGTCGGGACACAACCGGCCAAGAGACCCAGTACTTC.

CDR3 loop: CASSYPQGISPHEQYF. DNA for the CDR3: TGTGCCAGCAGCTATCCACAGGGTATATCCCCCCACGAGCAGTACTTC. The rearrangement links TRBV7-9 to TRBJ2-7, with D possibly matching TRBD1 (6 bases). Germline CDR1 reads SEHNR; CDR2 reads FQNEAQ (reference sequence). The CDR3 is made up of 16 amino acids. Trimming removed 4 bases at V and 5 bases at J, with 21 bases between.

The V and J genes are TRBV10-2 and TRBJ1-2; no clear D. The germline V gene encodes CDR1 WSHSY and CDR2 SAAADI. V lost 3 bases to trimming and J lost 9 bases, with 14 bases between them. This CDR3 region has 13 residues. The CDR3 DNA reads TGCGCCAGCAGTGAAAAAGAGGCCTCCCGCTACACCTTC. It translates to CASSEKEASRYTF.

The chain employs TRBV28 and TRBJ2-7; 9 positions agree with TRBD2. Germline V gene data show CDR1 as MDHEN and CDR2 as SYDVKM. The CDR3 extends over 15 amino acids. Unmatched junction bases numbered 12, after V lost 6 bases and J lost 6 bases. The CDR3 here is CASREGSGSRGEQYF. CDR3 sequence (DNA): TGTGCCAGCAGAGAGGGTAGCGGGAGCCGGGGCGAGCAGTACTTC.

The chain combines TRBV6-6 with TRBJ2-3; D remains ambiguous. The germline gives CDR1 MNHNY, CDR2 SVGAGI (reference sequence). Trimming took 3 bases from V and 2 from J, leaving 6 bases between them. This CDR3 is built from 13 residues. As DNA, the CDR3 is TGTGCCAGCAGTTATTACTTCACAGATACGCAGTATTTT. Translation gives CASSYYFTDTQYF.

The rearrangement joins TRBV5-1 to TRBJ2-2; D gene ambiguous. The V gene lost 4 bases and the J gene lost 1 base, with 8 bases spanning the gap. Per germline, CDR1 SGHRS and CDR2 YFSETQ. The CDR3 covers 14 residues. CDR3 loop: CASSPILNTGELFF. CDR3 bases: TGCGCCAGCAGCCCTATACTGAACACCGGGGAGCTGTTTTTT.

The DNA of the CDR3 is TGTGCCAGCAGTGATCCAAGCGCTCCGGAACTAAGCAATCAGCCCCAGCATTTT. It yields the protein CASSDPSAPELSNQPQHF. This chain connects TRBV28 to TRBJ1-5; no definite D call. CDR1 MDHEN and CDR2 SYDVKM come from the germline V gene. The CDR3 totals 18 residues. V dropped 5 bases and J dropped 1 base, with 21 bases sitting between them.

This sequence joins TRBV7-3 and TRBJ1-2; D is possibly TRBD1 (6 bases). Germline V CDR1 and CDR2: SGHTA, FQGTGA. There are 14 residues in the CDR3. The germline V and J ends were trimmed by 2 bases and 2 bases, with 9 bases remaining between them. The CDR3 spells CASSLGGTNYGYTF. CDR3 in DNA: TGTGCCAGCAGCTTAGGTGGGACAAACTATGGCTACACCTTC. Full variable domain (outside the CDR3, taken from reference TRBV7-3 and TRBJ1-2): GAGVSQTPSNKVTEKGKYVELRCDPISGHTALYWYRQSLGQGPEFLIYFQGTGAADDSGLPNDRFFAVRPEGSVSTLKIQRTERGDSAVYLCASSLGGTNYGYTFGSGTRLTVV.

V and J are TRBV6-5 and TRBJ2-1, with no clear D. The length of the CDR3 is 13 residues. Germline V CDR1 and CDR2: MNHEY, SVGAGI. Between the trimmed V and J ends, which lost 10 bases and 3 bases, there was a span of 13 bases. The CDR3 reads CATSSLSYNEQFF. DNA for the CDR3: TGTGCCACCTCTAGTCTCAGCTACAATGAGCAGTTCTTC.

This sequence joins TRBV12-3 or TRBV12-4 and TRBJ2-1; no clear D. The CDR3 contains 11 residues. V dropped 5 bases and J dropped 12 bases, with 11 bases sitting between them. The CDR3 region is CASSTPQVQFF. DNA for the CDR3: TGTGCCAGCAGTACCCCGCAGGTGCAGTTCTTC.

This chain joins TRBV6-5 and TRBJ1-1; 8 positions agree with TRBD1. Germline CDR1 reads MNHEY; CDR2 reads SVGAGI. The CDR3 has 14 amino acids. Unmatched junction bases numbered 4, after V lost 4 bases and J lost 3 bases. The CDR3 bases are TGTGCCAGCAGTTTCGGACAGGGCTACACTGAAGCTTTCTTT. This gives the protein CASSFGQGYTEAFF.

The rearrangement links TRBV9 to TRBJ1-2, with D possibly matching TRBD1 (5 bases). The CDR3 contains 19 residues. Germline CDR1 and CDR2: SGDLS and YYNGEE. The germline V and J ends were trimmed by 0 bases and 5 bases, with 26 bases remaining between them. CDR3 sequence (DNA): TGTGCCAGCAGCGTAGCGGATGGGACTTGGCTCGGGGGACTTTATGGCTACACCTTC. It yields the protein CASSVADGTWLGGLYGYTF.

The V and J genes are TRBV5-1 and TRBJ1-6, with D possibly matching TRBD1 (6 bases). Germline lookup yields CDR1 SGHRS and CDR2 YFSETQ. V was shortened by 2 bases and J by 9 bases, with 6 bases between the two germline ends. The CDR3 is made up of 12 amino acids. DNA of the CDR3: TGCGCCAGCAGCTTAGGGGGTTCACCCCTCCACTTT. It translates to CASSLGGSPLHF.